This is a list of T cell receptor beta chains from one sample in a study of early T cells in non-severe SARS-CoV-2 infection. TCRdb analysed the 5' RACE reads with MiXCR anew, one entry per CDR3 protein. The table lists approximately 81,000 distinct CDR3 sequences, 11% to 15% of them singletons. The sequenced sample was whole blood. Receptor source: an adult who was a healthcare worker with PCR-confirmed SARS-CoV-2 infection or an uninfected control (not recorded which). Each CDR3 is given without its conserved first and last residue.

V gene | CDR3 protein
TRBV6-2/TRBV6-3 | ASSYLSPLNEQF
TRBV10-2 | ASSDGTEAF
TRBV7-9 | ASSPGLAGGNEQF
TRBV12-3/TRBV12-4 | ASSPWGAMNTEAF
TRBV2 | ASSGRSGETQY
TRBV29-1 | SVEASADTQY
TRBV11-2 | ASSLQGLASNEQF
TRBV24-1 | ATSDSGTGVGGNTIY
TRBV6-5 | ASSFSGYGNQPQH
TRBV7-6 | ASSTENEQF
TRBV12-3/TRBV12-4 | ASSSLGGTGELF
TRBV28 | ASRGRSGANVLT
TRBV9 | ASSVEPGPSGNTIY
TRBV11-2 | ASSSLRGRTETQY
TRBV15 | ATGGNRGPGGGDTQY
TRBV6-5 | ASSTPSREGIYNEQF
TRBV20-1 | SAREIGETQY
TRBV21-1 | ASSTCDLSYSPLH
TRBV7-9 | ASSLVEGDTEAF
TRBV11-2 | ASSLDENTEAF
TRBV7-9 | ASSPLFGNEQF